The entry that follows covers one T cell receptor (beta chain) sequence. Its antigen is as yet unknown. This record comes from a study of cytomegalovirus exposure and HLA in healthy donors. Overall study findings and caveats: Researchers catalogued some 160 TCR beta chains as cytomegalovirus-associated. Earlier analysis looked at TCR beta V segments, and most were productive about 90% or about 30% of the time.

Vbeta (60) and Jbeta (13) primers were used in the PCR. The repertoire was sequenced with immunoSEQ multiplex PCR; TCRdb's copy has only in-frame clones and lacks some. The sample contains around 150,000 clones, around 72% of which appear only once. This CDR3 spans 17 amino acids. Trimming took off 0 bases at V and 4 bases at J, with 16 bases between the two ends. The germline V gene encodes CDR1 SGDLS and CDR2 YYNGEE. The chain recombines TRBV9 with TRBJ1-4; D uncertain. Sequencing used PBMCs. The TCR sequence derives from a man between 18 and 29 years old in good health and CMV-seronegative. Written as DNA, the CDR3 is TGTGCCAGCAGCGTAGGAGGCGGGCCACGGTTTAATGAAAAACTGTTTTTT. This encodes CASSVGGGPRFNEKLFF.